The 23 T cell receptor beta chains below come from one sample, sequenced in a study of blood T cell repertoires in COVID-19. Method: immunoSEQ multiplex PCR; TCRdb's copy keeps in-frame clones and lacks some. The table lists approximately 260,000 clones, approximately 80% of them singletons. Sequenced: peripheral blood. Receptor source: a middle-aged woman with active or convalescent COVID-19.

This chain joins TRBV19 and TRBJ1-5; no definite D call. The V and J ends lost 5 bases and 5 bases respectively, with 16 bases between them. Germline V gene lookup returns CDR1 LNHDA and CDR2 SQIVND (reference sequence). This CDR3 has 15 amino acids. CDR3 protein: CASSPRRSAYQPQHF. CDR3 nucleotide sequence: TGTGCCAGTAGTCCCAGACGAAGCGCCTATCAGCCCCAGCATTTT.

V usage is TRBV7-4 and J usage is TRBJ2-7; D not certain. The CDR3 has 9 residues. CDR1 is SGHVT and CDR2 is SQSDAQ in the germline V gene. The CDR3 sequence is CASSLYCFV. The CDR3 nucleotides are TGTGCCAGCAGCTTATATTGTTTCGTC.

This clone has only a few counts. The J gene is TRBJ1-1, the V gene TRBV2; 8 bases map to TRBD1. This CDR3 contains 13 residues. The V gene end was trimmed by 7 bases and the J gene end by 1 base; junction bases not matched to a gene: 2. CDR1 and CDR2 (germline): SNHLY, FYNNEI. This CDR3 reads CASKDRENTEAFF. CDR3 nucleotide sequence: TGTGCCAGCAAGGACAGGGAGAACACTGAAGCTTTCTTT. Complete variable domain (other parts from reference TRBV2 and TRBJ1-1): EPEVTQTPSHQVTQMGQEVILRCVPISNHLYFYWYRQILGQKVEFLVSFYNNEISEKSEIFDDQFSVERPDGSNFTLKIRSTKLEDSAMYFCASKDRENTEAFFGQGTRLTVV.

This clone has a single count. This chain links TRBV30 with TRBJ2-3; D is undetermined. Germline V lookup: CDR1 GTSNPN, CDR2 SVGIG (reference sequence). The CDR3 spans 12 residues. V lost 3 bases and J lost 0, with 4 bases in between. The CDR3 sequence is CAWRTSTDTQYF. CDR3 nucleotide sequence: TGTGCCTGGAGGACTAGCACAGATACGCAGTATTTT.

This rearrangement joins TRBV6-5 to TRBJ1-2; D possibly corresponds to TRBD1 (5 bases). CDR3 length: 13 amino acids. The germline V and J ends were trimmed by 6 bases and 4 bases, with 12 bases remaining between them. Germline loops: CDR1 MNHEY, CDR2 SVGAGI. The CDR3 here is CASRNRGGYGYTF. The CDR3 DNA reads as TGTGCCAGCAGAAATAGGGGTGGCTATGGCTACACCTTC.

This rearrangement joins TRBV5-4 to TRBJ1-3; 7 bases are shared with TRBD1. The CDR3 runs to 15 residues. Germline trimming cut 4 bases from V and 4 bases from J; bases unmatched to any gene: 8. Germline-derived CDR1 and CDR2 are SGHNT and YYREEE (reference sequence). The chain's CDR3 is CASSNPGQKGNTIYF. DNA for the CDR3: TGTGCCAGCAGCAACCCGGGACAGAAGGGAAACACCATATATTTT.

The chain carries TRBV6-5 and TRBJ1-2, with 7 bases identical to TRBD1. The V gene end was trimmed by 2 bases and the J gene end by 8 bases; junction bases not matched to a gene: 14. This CDR3 is 16 amino acids long. Germline V lookup: CDR1 MNHEY, CDR2 SVGAGI. CDR3 amino acids: CASSYLRQGEGQGYTF. Here the CDR3 DNA reads TGTGCCAGCAGTTACCTAAGACAGGGTGAGGGTCAGGGCTACACCTTC.

The chain employs TRBV19 and TRBJ2-2; maybe TRBD2 (5 bases). The length of the CDR3 is 15 residues. V was shortened by 3 bases and J by 0 bases, with 8 bases between the two germline ends. Germline loops: CDR1 LNHDA, CDR2 SQIVND (reference sequence). The CDR3 bases are TGTGCCAGTAGTATGGTAGCGACGAACACCGGGGAGCTGTTTTTT. Translated: CASSMVATNTGELFF.

The chain is built from TRBV28 and TRBJ1-1, with TRBD1 matching 7 bases. V shed 6 bases, J shed 11 bases, and the junction held 18 bases outside the gene matches. The CDR3 is 15 amino acids. CDR1 is MDHEN, CDR2 SYDVKM, per germline. The CDR3 sequence: CASSAGDSDVVRAFF. CDR3 sequence (DNA): TGTGCCAGCAGCGCCGGGGACAGCGATGTTGTTCGGGCTTTCTTT.

J is TRBJ2-1 and V is TRBV7-3, with 12 bases lining up with TRBD1. CDR1 and CDR2 (germline): SGHTA, FQGTGA. This CDR3 comprises 14 residues. V lost 5 bases to trimming and J lost 8 bases; unmatched junction nucleotides: 4. DNA for the CDR3: TGTGCCAGCAGCCCCGGGACAGGGGGCCATGAGCAGTTCTTC. Amino acid sequence: CASSPGTGGHEQFF.

The chain has TRBV10-3 and TRBJ2-1; the match to TRBD2 covers 12 bases. J lost 5 bases, V lost 6 bases, and 5 bases had no gene match. This CDR3 contains 15 residues. Germline values: CDR1 ENHRY, CDR2 SYGVKD. The CDR3 region has the DNA TGTGCCATCAGAGCTAGCGGGGGGGCGGACAATGAGCAGTTCTTC. It encodes CAIRASGGADNEQFF.

The chain combines TRBV9 with TRBJ1-2; TRBD1 aligns across 8 bases. The CDR3 has 14 amino acids. J gave up 4 bases and V 4 bases, and 6 bases lay outside the gene matches. The germline V gene encodes CDR1 SGDLS and CDR2 YYNGEE. CDR3 sequence (DNA): TGTGCCAGCAGCTACGGACAGGGCAGCTATGGCTACACCTTC. Its protein is CASSYGQGSYGYTF.

The CDR3 protein is CASSVGGLVIETQYF. In DNA form, the CDR3 reads TGTGCCAGCAGCGTAGGAGGACTAGTAATAGAGACCCAGTACTTC. The chain recombines TRBV9 with TRBJ2-5; 7 bases line up with TRBD2. The trim removed 0 bases at V and 4 bases at J, leaving 6 bases unmatched. Germline assignment: CDR1 SGDLS and CDR2 YYNGEE. The CDR3 runs to 15 residues.

The rearrangement joins TRBV29-1 to TRBJ1-2; D gene uncertain. The V end lost 4 bases, the J end lost 3 bases, and 6 bases lay between the germline ends. CDR1 is SQVTM, CDR2 ANQGSEA, per germline. The length of the CDR3 is 11 residues. The CDR3, as DNA: TGCAGCGTTGCCAGTCACTATGGCTACACCTTC. Amino acids: CSVASHYGYTF.

The chain joins TRBV7-3 to TRBJ2-3; TRBD1 agrees at 9 bases. CDR3 length: 15 residues. Germline V CDR1 and CDR2: SGHTA, FQGTGA. Trimming removed 1 base from V and 1 base from J; junction bases left unmatched: 0. The CDR3 is CASSLRDRGTDTQYF. The CDR3 nucleotides are TGTGCCAGCAGCTTAAGGGACAGGGGCACAGATACGCAGTATTTT.

This clone was observed a single time. The rearrangement uses TRBV5-1 and TRBJ2-2; 9 positions match TRBD1. V lost 5 bases and J lost 5; bases outside the gene matches: 13. The CDR3 is 17 amino acids. Germline CDR1 SGHRS, CDR2 YFSETQ. The CDR3 DNA reads as TGCGCCAGCAGTCGTATCCCGGGACAGGGAGAGACCGGGGAGCTGTTTTTT. Protein: CASSRIPGQGETGELFF.

This clone was counted once. The rearrangement links TRBV6-5 to TRBJ2-5, with D perhaps matching TRBD2 (7 bases). V was shortened by 0 bases and J by 4 bases, with 15 bases between the two germline ends. The CDR3 loop spans 16 amino acids. The germline V gene has CDR1 MNHEY and CDR2 SVGAGI. The CDR3 loop is CASSYSGGGPPETQYF. CDR3 DNA sequence: TGTGCCAGCAGTTACTCAGGGGGGGGCCCCCCAGAGACCCAGTACTTC.

This sequence joins TRBV13 and TRBJ1-2; 7 positions match TRBD1. From germline, CDR1 is PRHDT and CDR2 FYEKMQ (reference sequence). The V gene end was trimmed by 2 bases and the J gene end by 4 bases; junction bases not matched to a gene: 10. The length of the CDR3 is 16 residues. Here the CDR3 reads CASSLNARAGGYGYTF. DNA for the CDR3: TGTGCCAGCAGCTTAAATGCTCGGGCAGGGGGCTATGGCTACACCTTC.

The DNA for the CDR3 is TGTGCCAGCAGTGATTTACAGGGGCACGCGACCCAGTACTTC. Residues: CASSDLQGHATQYF. The V call is TRBV2, the J call TRBJ2-5, with TRBD1 identical over 7 bases. The CDR3 is 14 residues long. The germline CDR1 and CDR2 sequences are SNHLY and FYNNEI. V shed 3 bases and J 7 bases; nucleotides not matched to a gene: 8.

The chain carries TRBV9 and TRBJ2-1; 9 bases agree with TRBD2. Germline CDR1 reads SGDLS; CDR2 reads YYNGEE. The ends lost 0 bases at V and 7 bases at J; junction bases unmatched: 8. The CDR3 totals 16 residues. The CDR3 loop is CASSVEGGGAGNEQFF. The CDR3, as DNA: TGTGCCAGCAGCGTAGAAGGCGGGGGGGCAGGTAATGAGCAGTTCTTC.

V and J are TRBV19 and TRBJ1-6; D gene uncertain. The CDR3 is 13 residues long. The germline gives CDR1 LNHDA, CDR2 SQIVND (reference sequence). V shed 5 bases and J shed 8 bases, with 10 bases lying between them. The CDR3 loop is CASSGAVDSPLHF. CDR3 nucleotide sequence: TGTGCCAGTAGTGGAGCAGTGGATTCACCCCTCCACTTT.

The chain couples TRBV6-7 to TRBJ1-3; D is uncertain. TRBV6-7 is given ORF status, its function remaining uncertain. Trimming removed 6 bases from V and 1 base from J, with 4 bases in between. The CDR3 runs 12 residues. CDR3 residues: CASSRSGNTIYF. The CDR3 DNA follows: TGTGCCAGCAGCCGGTCTGGAAACACCATATATTTT.

The CDR3 sequence: CASSPETSTHEQFF. The CDR3 coding sequence is TGTGCCAGCTCACCCGAGACTAGCACCCATGAGCAGTTCTTC. V usage is TRBV18 and J usage is TRBJ2-1; 7 bases are shared with TRBD2. The V gene end was trimmed by 3 bases and the J gene end by 8 bases; junction bases not matched to a gene: 7. Per the germline V gene, CDR1 is KGHSH and CDR2 is LQKENI. This CDR3 is built from 14 residues.